The present entry profiles one TCR beta chain with its context. The antigen is undetermined. The CDR3 is 14 residues long. Germline CDR1 reads SGHDN; CDR2 reads FVKESK. Trimming shortened V by 1 base and J by 4 bases, and 10 bases separated the two germline ends. The time point here: persistent/refractory GD, antithyroid drugs over 5 years with positive TRAb. RNA from PBMCs was the source of the TCR library. Patients hailed from an endocrinology department in Xi'an, China. The sample comes from a study of regulatory T cells in long-lasting Graves disease. The overall study: The term persistent Graves' disease signified upward of 5 years on antithyroid drugs with positive TSH receptor antibodies. Findings and caveats of the study: More public clonotypes were shared by persistent patients (2,741) than by new patients (roughly 970).

Arm-PCR of CDR3 regions with iRepertoire HTBI primers generated TCR beta libraries. Under the authors' procedure: Some 60 TRBV and 11 to 15 TRBJ segments were identified across samples. Each CDR3 protein gets one entry after TCRdb re-called the multiplex PCR reads with MiXCR. It is TCRdb's table, rather than the study itself, that gives the V and J calls and clone size. Here the sample spans about 660,000 distinct CDR3 sequences, around 32% being singletons. The gene calls are TRBV14 and TRBJ1-2; D is ambiguous. This TCR was sampled from a female donor with Graves disease. This sample comprised peripheral blood mononuclear cells (PBMCs), obtained when the disease was refractory, from a patient treated with antithyroid drugs. CDR3: CASSQVRSGYGYTF. CDR3 DNA: TGTGCCAGCAGCCAAGTTAGAAGCGGCTATGGCTACACCTTC.